Below, 32 T cell receptor beta chains from the same sample are listed, as sequenced in a study of cytomegalovirus exposure and HLA in healthy donors. The study ran its PCR with 60 Vbeta and 13 Jbeta primers. Some clones are missing from TCRdb's copy, which holds only in-frame ones; the method was immunoSEQ multiplex PCR. The repertoire has some 130,000 clones, 79% of them found once; the top ten carry 6.5%. The sequenced sample consisted of PBMCs. These receptors were collected from a middle-aged man in good health and CMV-seropositive.

The chain recombines TRBV2 with TRBJ2-5; 10 positions agree with TRBD1. The end of the DNA fits TRBJ2-7 better, so the J call may be wrong. The CDR3 contains 13 residues. Germline loops: CDR1 SNHLY, CDR2 FYNNEI. In DNA, the CDR3 is TGTGCCAGCGGAACCGGGACAGGGGTCGAGCAGTACTTC. It codes for CASGTGTGVEQYF.

The chain employs TRBV6-6 and TRBJ2-1; the match to TRBD2 covers 9 bases. CDR1 and CDR2 from the germline V gene are MNHNY and SVGAGI (reference sequence). There are 11 residues in the CDR3. J lost 15 bases, V lost 5 bases, and 5 bases had no gene match. The CDR3 here is CASSIAGVLFF. CDR3 DNA: TGTGCCAGCAGTATAGCGGGAGTACTGTTCTTC.

The CDR3 bases are TGTGCCATCAGCCAACAGGGGGACTTCTCCTACGAGCAGTACTTC. Amino acids: CAISQQGDFSYEQYF. The J gene is TRBJ2-5, the V gene TRBV10-3; 8 bases line up with TRBD1. The J call may not be correct, given that the DNA end is closer to TRBJ2-7. CDR1 is ENHRY and CDR2 is SYGVKD in the germline V gene. The CDR3 has 15 residues.

This chain uses TRBV27 with TRBJ2-7, with D maybe TRBD2 (7 bases). The germline V gene has CDR1 MNHEY and CDR2 SMNVEV (reference sequence). This CDR3 spans 15 amino acids. V was trimmed by 7 bases and J by 4 bases, leaving 20 bases between them. As DNA, the CDR3 is TGTGCCAGCACCCGAGGAAGGGGGGGGGTGTACGAGCAGTACTTC. Amino acids: CASTRGRGGVYEQYF.

This chain joins TRBV5-6 and TRBJ1-1; D remains unclear. The CDR3 totals 12 residues. Germline V gene data show CDR1 as SGHDT and CDR2 as YYEEEE. Trimming stripped 7 bases from V and 5 bases from J, with 12 bases between. This CDR3 reads CASGWAGTEAFF. DNA of the CDR3: TGTGCCAGCGGCTGGGCCGGAACTGAAGCTTTCTTT. Drawing the rest from reference TRBV5-6 and TRBJ1-1, the complete variable domain is DAGVTQSPTHLIKTRGQQVTLRCSPKSGHDTVSWYQQALGQGPQFIFQYYEEEERQRGNFPDRFSGHQFPNYSSELNVNALLLGDSALYLCASGWAGTEAFFGQGTRLTVV.

This sequence joins TRBV7-2 and TRBJ1-5; D might be TRBD1 (6 bases). Deletions cut 5 bases from V and 6 bases from J, with 11 bases between. CDR1 is SGHTA, CDR2 FQGNSA, per germline. The CDR3 totals 13 residues. CDR3 loop: CASSNRDTQPQHF. CDR3 bases: TGTGCCAGCAGCAACCGGGACACTCAGCCCCAGCATTTT. The variable domain in full, with the rest retrieved from reference TRBV7-2 and TRBJ1-5, is GAGVSQSPSNKVTEKGKDVELRCDPISGHTALYWYRQSLGQGLEFLIYFQGNSAPDKSGLPSDRFSAERTGGSVSTLTIQRTQQEDSAVYLCASSNRDTQPQHFGDGTRLSIL.

The chain employs TRBV18 and TRBJ2-5; 7 positions agree with TRBD2. The V and J ends lost 1 base and 0 bases, in that order; junction bases with no gene match: 14. The CDR3 is 19 amino acids. CDR1 is KGHSH and CDR2 is LQKENI in the germline V gene. CDR3 residues: CASSPQSGNPPPDQETQYF. CDR3 nucleotides: TGTGCCAGCTCACCACAAAGCGGGAACCCTCCTCCTGACCAAGAGACCCAGTACTTC.

The chain employs TRBV27 and TRBJ2-1; possible D gene TRBD1, 6 bases. The germline V and J ends were trimmed by 7 bases and 4 bases, with 17 bases remaining between them. This CDR3 contains 15 residues. Germline lookup yields CDR1 MNHEY and CDR2 SMNVEV (reference sequence). CDR3 loop: CASINSGGSYNEQFF. The CDR3 DNA is TGTGCCAGCATTAACTCTGGGGGCTCGTACAATGAGCAGTTCTTC.

The V and J genes are TRBV4-1 and TRBJ2-7, with a tentative D call TRBD1 (6 bases). V was cut by 1 base and J by 4 bases, with 14 bases left in between. Germline assignment: CDR1 MGHRA and CDR2 YSYEKL. CDR3 length equals 15 residues. CDR3 residues: CASSQGRNRDYEQYF. For the CDR3, the DNA is TGCGCCAGCAGCCAAGGTAGAAACAGGGATTACGAGCAGTACTTC.

This chain links TRBV28 with TRBJ1-1; D ambiguous. The CDR3 length is 12 residues. Between the trimmed V and J ends, which lost 5 bases and 0 bases, there was a span of 4 bases. Germline-derived CDR1 and CDR2 are MDHEN and SYDVKM. The chain's CDR3 is CASSRVNTEAFF. As DNA, the CDR3 is TGTGCCAGCAGTCGGGTGAACACTGAAGCTTTCTTT. Looking up the rest from reference TRBV28 and TRBJ1-1 gives the full variable domain: DVKVTQSSRYLVKRTGEKVFLECVQDMDHENMFWYRQDPGLGLRLIYFSYDVKMKEKGDIPEGYSVSREKKERFSLILESASTNQTSMYLCASSRVNTEAFFGQGTRLTVV.

The chain uses TRBV19 and TRBJ2-1; TRBD2 agrees at 11 bases. The germline V gene has CDR1 LNHDA and CDR2 SQIVND (reference sequence). This CDR3 has 16 amino acids. J was trimmed by 9 bases and V by 5 bases; bases with no gene match: 12. CDR3 protein: CASSVVSGRAETEQFF. CDR3 sequence (DNA): TGTGCCAGTAGTGTTGTTAGCGGGAGGGCCGAAACTGAGCAGTTCTTC.

V is TRBV15 and J is TRBJ1-5; no clear D gene. Trimming removed 4 bases at V and 5 bases at J, with 18 bases between. There are 16 residues in the CDR3. Germline V lookup: CDR1 LNHNV, CDR2 YYDKDF (reference sequence). CDR3 protein: CATSTLVAKVDQPQHF. CDR3 nucleotide sequence: TGTGCCACCAGCACCCTAGTCGCCAAAGTCGATCAGCCCCAGCATTTT. Full variable domain (remainder filled in from reference TRBV15 and TRBJ1-5): DAMVIQNPRYQVTQFGKPVTLSCSQTLNHNVMYWYQQKSSQAPKLLFHYYDKDFNNEADTPDNFQSRRPNTSFCFLDIRSPGLGDTAMYLCATSTLVAKVDQPQHFGDGTRLSIL.

The chain recombines TRBV25-1 with TRBJ1-2, with D tentatively TRBD1 (6 bases). The CDR3 consists of 12 residues. V was shortened by 6 bases and J by 8 bases, with 13 bases between the two germline ends. Germline values: CDR1 MGHDK, CDR2 SYGVNS. CDR3: CASSGTGYGYTF. The CDR3 DNA follows: TGTGCCAGCAGCGGTACAGGGTACGGCTACACCTTC.

The chain recombines TRBV6-1 with TRBJ1-1, with D tentatively TRBD1 (6 bases). The germline V and J ends were trimmed by 2 bases and 3 bases, with 13 bases remaining between them. The CDR3 extends over 15 amino acids. The germline CDR1 and CDR2 sequences are MNHNS and SASEGT. The chain's CDR3 is CASSEFEQGDTEAFF. The CDR3 DNA reads as TGTGCCAGCAGTGAATTTGAACAGGGCGACACTGAAGCTTTCTTT.

This chain joins TRBV5-1 and TRBJ2-7, with 8 positions matching TRBD2. Germline CDR1 SGHRS, CDR2 YFSETQ. This CDR3 is 15 amino acids long. The trim removed 5 bases at V and 4 bases at J, leaving 11 bases unmatched. The CDR3 bases are TGCGCCAGCAGTCTGAATAGCGGGAAAGGATACGAGCAGTACTTC. Translated, it gives CASSLNSGKGYEQYF.

The chain has TRBV5-1 and TRBJ2-1, with TRBD2 identical over 9 bases. J lost 6 bases, V lost 4 bases, and 8 bases had no gene match. The CDR3 covers 15 residues. Per germline, CDR1 SGHRS and CDR2 YFSETQ. CDR3 in amino acids: CASSAPGLAGNEQFF. CDR3 in DNA: TGCGCCAGCAGCGCCCCGGGACTAGCAGGCAATGAGCAGTTCTTC.

The chain has TRBV2 and TRBJ2-3; D is possibly TRBD2 (6 bases). This CDR3 region has 15 residues. Between the trimmed V and J ends, which lost 8 bases and 1 base, there was a span of 16 bases. Per the germline V gene, CDR1 is SNHLY and CDR2 is FYNNEI. CDR3 protein: CASRLEEIRTDTQYF. The CDR3 region has the DNA TGTGCCAGCCGACTAGAAGAAATTCGCACAGATACGCAGTATTTT.

J is TRBJ1-2 and V is TRBV5-5; D call uncertain. This CDR3 comprises 12 residues. Per the germline V gene, CDR1 is SGHKS and CDR2 is YYEKEE (reference sequence). The V and J ends lost 2 bases and 4 bases respectively, with 6 bases between them. CDR3: CASSLQSYGYTF. The CDR3 DNA is TGTGCCAGCAGCTTACAATCCTATGGCTACACCTTC.

This sequence joins TRBV4-2 and TRBJ2-3, with D perhaps TRBD1 (6 bases). The CDR3 runs to 15 residues. Trimming took off 0 bases at V and 1 base at J, with 8 bases between the two ends. Per germline, CDR1 LGHNA and CDR2 YNFKEQ. DNA for the CDR3: TGTGCCAGCAGCCAAGAACCAGGGGGCACAGATACGCAGTATTTT. This encodes CASSQEPGGTDTQYF.

This clone is a singleton in its sample. This rearrangement joins TRBV6-5 to TRBJ1-2; TRBD1 is a possible D gene (5 bases). CDR3 length: 12 residues. Per the germline V gene, CDR1 is MNHEY and CDR2 is SVGAGI. V lost 5 bases to trimming and J lost 8 bases, with 12 bases between them. The CDR3 DNA reads TGTGCCAGCAGTCAAGCACAGGCGGGCTACACCTTC. This codes for CASSQAQAGYTF.

The chain joins TRBV28 to TRBJ1-2; a weak D match, TRBD1 (6 bases). This CDR3 contains 14 residues. Per the germline V gene, CDR1 is MDHEN and CDR2 is SYDVKM. Trimming cost V 3 bases and J 5 bases, with 13 bases left between them. The CDR3, as DNA: TGTGCCAGCAGTTTGGGGTACAGGGATTATGGCTACACCTTC. It specifies CASSLGYRDYGYTF.

CDR3 region: CASSQERRLEFYNEQFF. The CDR3 nucleotides are TGCGCCAGCAGCCAAGAACGTCGGCTAGAGTTCTACAATGAGCAGTTCTTC. This rearrangement joins TRBV4-1 to TRBJ2-1; the D is unclear. Germline CDR1 is MGHRA and CDR2 is YSYEKL. CDR3 length equals 17 residues. V dropped 0 bases and J dropped 3 bases, with 15 bases sitting between them.

V gene TRBV28 combines with J gene TRBJ1-1; a weak D match, TRBD1 (5 bases). Trimming pared 5 bases from V and 0 bases from J, leaving 25 bases between. Germline V gives CDR1 MDHEN, CDR2 SYDVKM. The CDR3 sequence is 19 residues long. DNA of the CDR3: TGTGCCAGCAGTCCCTCCGGGGGGGTACGTAGCACACTGAACACTGAAGCTTTCTTT. This sequence encodes CASSPSGGVRSTLNTEAFF.

The rearrangement links TRBV9 to TRBJ2-2, with D perhaps matching TRBD2 (5 bases). Looked up from germline, CDR1 is SGDLS and CDR2 is YYNGEE. The CDR3 length is 16 residues. Trimming pared 4 bases from V and 4 bases from J, leaving 17 bases between. The CDR3 bases are TGTGCCAGCAGCCCCCGCCGAGGGCCTGGCACCGGGGAGCTGTTTTTT. It specifies CASSPRRGPGTGELFF.

The rearrangement links TRBV5-1 to TRBJ2-7; the D gene is possibly TRBD1 (5 bases). The V gene lost 2 bases and the J gene lost 5 bases, with 14 bases spanning the gap. The CDR3 is 14 amino acids. Germline loops: CDR1 SGHRS, CDR2 YFSETQ. This chain's CDR3 is CASSFRTPRDEQYF. For the CDR3, the DNA is TGCGCCAGCAGCTTCCGGACCCCCAGGGACGAGCAGTACTTC.

This sequence joins TRBV5-1 and TRBJ1-4, with 8 bases that match TRBD1. Germline-derived CDR1 and CDR2 are SGHRS and YFSETQ. The J segment lost 7 bases and the V segment lost 2 bases, leaving 7 bases of the junction unmatched. There are 15 residues in the CDR3. The CDR3 bases are TGCGCCAGCAGCTTTGACGGACAGGGAGGTGAAAAACTGTTTTTT. Amino acid sequence: CASSFDGQGGEKLFF.

V gene TRBV5-6 combines with J gene TRBJ1-5; perhaps TRBD1 as D (5 bases). The germline V gene encodes CDR1 SGHDT and CDR2 YYEEEE. The CDR3 is made up of 15 amino acids. V lost 3 bases and J lost 6, with 16 bases in between. CDR3 bases: TGTGCCAGCAGCTCCGTCGGAGGGGTTGGTCAGCCCCAGCATTTT. This sequence encodes CASSSVGGVGQPQHF.

V is TRBV13 and J is TRBJ2-1; D gene ambiguous. The CDR3 runs to 15 residues. Trimming removed 5 bases from V and 0 bases from J, with 11 bases in between. Germline V CDR1 and CDR2: PRHDT, FYEKMQ (reference sequence). The DNA of the CDR3 is TGTGCCAGCAGCCCACAGCAATACTCCTACAATGAGCAGTTCTTC. Amino acid sequence: CASSPQQYSYNEQFF.

The rearrangement joins TRBV6-1 to TRBJ2-5, with 9 bases aligning to TRBD2. Germline trimming cut 5 bases from V and 7 bases from J; bases unmatched to any gene: 11. The germline gives CDR1 MNHNS, CDR2 SASEGT. This CDR3 has 15 amino acids. CDR3 sequence (DNA): TGTGCCAGCAGTCGGCTAGCGGGGTGGCGGGGGACCCAGTACTTC. Its protein is CASSRLAGWRGTQYF.

The rearrangement uses TRBV28 and TRBJ2-7; 11 bases align to TRBD2. This CDR3 spans 14 amino acids. Germline values: CDR1 MDHEN, CDR2 SYDVKM. V shed 7 bases, J shed 2 bases, and the junction held 4 bases outside the gene matches. CDR3 in amino acids: CASTGLAGPYEQYF. CDR3 nucleotide sequence: TGTGCCAGCACCGGACTAGCGGGTCCCTACGAGCAGTACTTC.

J is TRBJ1-1 and V is TRBV6-1, with D perhaps TRBD1 (6 bases). Germline V lookup: CDR1 MNHNS, CDR2 SASEGT. Trimming removed 6 bases from V and 0 bases from J, with 14 bases in between. The CDR3 sequence is 15 residues long. CDR3 sequence: CASSDRGHLNTEAFF. The CDR3 nucleotides read TGTGCCAGCAGCGACCGGGGACACCTGAACACTGAAGCTTTCTTT.

The chain combines TRBV18 with TRBJ1-2; 8 bases map to TRBD1. The germline V gene encodes CDR1 KGHSH and CDR2 LQKENI. The trim removed 3 bases at V and 1 base at J, leaving 1 base unmatched. The CDR3 contains 14 residues. CDR3 nucleotide sequence: TGTGCCAGCTCACCGGGACAGGATAACTATGGCTACACCTTC. Amino acids: CASSPGQDNYGYTF. Full variable domain (missing parts from reference TRBV18 and TRBJ1-2): NAGVMQNPRHLVRRRGQEARLRCSPMKGHSHVYWYRQLPEEGLKFMVYLQKENIIDESGMPKERFSAEFPKEGPSILRIQQVVRGDSAAYFCASSPGQDNYGYTFGSGTRLTVV.